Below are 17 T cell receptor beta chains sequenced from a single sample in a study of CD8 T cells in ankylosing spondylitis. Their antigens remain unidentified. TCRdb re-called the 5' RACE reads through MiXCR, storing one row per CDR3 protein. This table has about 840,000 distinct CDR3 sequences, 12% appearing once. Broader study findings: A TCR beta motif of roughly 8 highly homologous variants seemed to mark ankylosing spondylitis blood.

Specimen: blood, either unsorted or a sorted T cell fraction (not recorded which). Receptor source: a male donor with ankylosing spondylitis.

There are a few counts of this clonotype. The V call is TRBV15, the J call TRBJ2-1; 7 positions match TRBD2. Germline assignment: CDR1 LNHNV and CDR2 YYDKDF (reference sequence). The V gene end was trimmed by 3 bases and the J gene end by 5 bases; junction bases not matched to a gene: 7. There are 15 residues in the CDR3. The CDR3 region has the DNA TGTGCCACCAGCAGGGGGAGGGAAAGGGACAATGAGCAGTTCTTC. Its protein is CATSRGRERDNEQFF.

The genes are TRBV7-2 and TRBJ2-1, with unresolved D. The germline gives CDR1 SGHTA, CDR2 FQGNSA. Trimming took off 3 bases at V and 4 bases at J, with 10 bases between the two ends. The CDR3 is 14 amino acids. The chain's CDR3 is CASSFSLIYNEQFF. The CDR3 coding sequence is TGTGCCAGCAGCTTCAGCTTGATATACAATGAGCAGTTCTTC.

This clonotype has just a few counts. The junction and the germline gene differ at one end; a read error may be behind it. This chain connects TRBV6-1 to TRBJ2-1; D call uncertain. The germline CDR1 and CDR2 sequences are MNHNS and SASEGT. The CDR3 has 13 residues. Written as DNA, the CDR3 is TGTGCCAGCAAAAGGCCATCTCAAGCTGAGCTGTTCTTC. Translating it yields CASKRPSQAELFF.

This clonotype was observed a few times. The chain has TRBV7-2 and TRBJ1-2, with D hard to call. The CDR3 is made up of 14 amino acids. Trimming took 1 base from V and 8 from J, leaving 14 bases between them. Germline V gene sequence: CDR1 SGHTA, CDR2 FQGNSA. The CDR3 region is CASSLGHPGRGYTF. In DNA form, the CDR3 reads TGTGCCAGCAGCTTAGGACATCCGGGCAGGGGCTACACCTTC.

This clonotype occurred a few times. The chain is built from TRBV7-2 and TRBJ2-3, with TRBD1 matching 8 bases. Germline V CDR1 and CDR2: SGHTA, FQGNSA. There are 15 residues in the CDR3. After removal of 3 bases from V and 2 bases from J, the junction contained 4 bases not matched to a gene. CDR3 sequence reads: CASSFPTGVTDTQYF. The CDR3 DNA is TGTGCCAGCAGCTTCCCGACAGGGGTCACAGATACGCAGTATTTT.

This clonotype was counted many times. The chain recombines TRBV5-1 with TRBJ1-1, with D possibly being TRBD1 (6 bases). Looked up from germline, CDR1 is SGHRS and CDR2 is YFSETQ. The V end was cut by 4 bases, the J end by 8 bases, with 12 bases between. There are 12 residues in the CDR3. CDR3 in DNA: TGCGCCAGCAGCCAACCCGGACAGGAAGCTTTCTTT. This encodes CASSQPGQEAFF.

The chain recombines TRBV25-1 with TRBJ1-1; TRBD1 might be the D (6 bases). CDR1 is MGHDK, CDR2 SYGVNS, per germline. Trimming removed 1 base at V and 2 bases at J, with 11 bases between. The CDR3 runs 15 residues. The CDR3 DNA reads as TGTGCCAGCAGTGAATCTAAGGGGGACAACACTGAAGCTTTCTTT. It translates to CASSESKGDNTEAFF.

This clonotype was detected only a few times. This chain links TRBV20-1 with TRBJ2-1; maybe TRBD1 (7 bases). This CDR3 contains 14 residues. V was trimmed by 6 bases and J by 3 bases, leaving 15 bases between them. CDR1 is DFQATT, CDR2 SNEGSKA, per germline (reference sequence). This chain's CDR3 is CSAMEGAVYNEQFF. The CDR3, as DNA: TGCAGTGCCATGGAGGGGGCCGTCTACAATGAGCAGTTCTTC.

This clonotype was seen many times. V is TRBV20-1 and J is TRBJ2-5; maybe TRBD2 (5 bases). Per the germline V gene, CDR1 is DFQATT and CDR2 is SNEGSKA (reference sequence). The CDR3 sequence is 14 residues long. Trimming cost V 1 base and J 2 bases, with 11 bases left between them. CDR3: CSARGISVQETQYF. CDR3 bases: TGCAGTGCTAGAGGGATTAGCGTACAAGAGACCCAGTACTTC.

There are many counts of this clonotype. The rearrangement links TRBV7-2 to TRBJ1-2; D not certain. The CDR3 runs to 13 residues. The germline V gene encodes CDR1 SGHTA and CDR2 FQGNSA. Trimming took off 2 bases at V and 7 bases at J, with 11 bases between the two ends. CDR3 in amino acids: CASSLNRNAGYTF. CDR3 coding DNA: TGTGCCAGCAGCTTAAACCGGAACGCTGGCTACACCTTC.

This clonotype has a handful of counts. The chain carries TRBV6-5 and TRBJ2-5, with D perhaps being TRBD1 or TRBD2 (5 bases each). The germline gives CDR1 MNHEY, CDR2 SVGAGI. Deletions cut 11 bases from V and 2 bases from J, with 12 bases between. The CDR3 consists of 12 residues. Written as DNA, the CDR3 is TGTGCCTCGGGGCACCAGCAAGAGACCCAGTACTTC. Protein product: CASGHQQETQYF.

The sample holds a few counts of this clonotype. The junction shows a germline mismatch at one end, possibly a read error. This CDR3 reads CCARARTSGGTGELFF. CDR3 bases: TGCTGTGCTAGAGCCCGGACTAGCGGGGGCACCGGGGAGCTGTTTTTT. This chain links TRBV20-1 with TRBJ2-2; TRBD2 matches at 13 bases. CDR1 and CDR2 (germline): DFQATT, SNEGSKA (reference sequence). This CDR3 is built from 16 residues.

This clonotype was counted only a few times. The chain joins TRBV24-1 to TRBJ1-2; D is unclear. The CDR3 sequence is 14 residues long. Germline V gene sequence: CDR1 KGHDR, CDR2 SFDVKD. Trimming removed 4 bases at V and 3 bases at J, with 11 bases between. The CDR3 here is CATSDPTVDYGYTF. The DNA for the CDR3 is TGTGCCACCAGTGACCCCACAGTAGACTATGGCTACACCTTC.

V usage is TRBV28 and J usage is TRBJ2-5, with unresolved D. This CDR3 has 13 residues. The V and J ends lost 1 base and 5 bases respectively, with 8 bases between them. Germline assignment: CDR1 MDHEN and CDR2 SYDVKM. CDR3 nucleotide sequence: TGTGCCAGCAGTTTATACAGCCGTGAGACCCAGTACTTC. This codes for CASSLYSRETQYF.

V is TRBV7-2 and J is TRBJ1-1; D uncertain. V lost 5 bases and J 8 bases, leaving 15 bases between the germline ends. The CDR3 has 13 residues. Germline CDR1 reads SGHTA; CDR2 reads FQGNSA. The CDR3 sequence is CASSARRRDEAFF. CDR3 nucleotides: TGTGCCAGCAGCGCCCGAAGGAGAGACGAAGCTTTCTTT.

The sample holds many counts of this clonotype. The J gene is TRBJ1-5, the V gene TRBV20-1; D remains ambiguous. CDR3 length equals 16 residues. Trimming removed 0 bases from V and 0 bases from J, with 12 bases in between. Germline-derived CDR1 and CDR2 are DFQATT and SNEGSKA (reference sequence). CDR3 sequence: CSAREGRHRSNQPQHF. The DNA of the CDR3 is TGCAGTGCTAGAGAAGGCCGACACCGTAGCAATCAGCCCCAGCATTTT.

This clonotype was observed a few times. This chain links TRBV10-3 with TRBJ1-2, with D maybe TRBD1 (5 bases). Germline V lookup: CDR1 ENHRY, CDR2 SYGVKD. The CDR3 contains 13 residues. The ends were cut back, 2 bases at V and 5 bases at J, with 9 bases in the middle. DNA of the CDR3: TGTGCCATCAGTGAGGCAGGGATGTATGGCTACACCTTC. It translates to CAISEAGMYGYTF.